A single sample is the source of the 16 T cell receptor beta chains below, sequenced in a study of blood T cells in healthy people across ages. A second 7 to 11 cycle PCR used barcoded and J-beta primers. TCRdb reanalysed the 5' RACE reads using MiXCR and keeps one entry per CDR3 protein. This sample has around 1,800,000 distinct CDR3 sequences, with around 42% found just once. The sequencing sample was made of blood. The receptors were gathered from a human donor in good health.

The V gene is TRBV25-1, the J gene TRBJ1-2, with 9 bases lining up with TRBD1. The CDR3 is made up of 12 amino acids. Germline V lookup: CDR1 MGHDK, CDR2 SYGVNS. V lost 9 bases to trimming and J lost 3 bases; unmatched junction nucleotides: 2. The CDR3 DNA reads TGTGCCAGTAGGGACAGGGACTATGGCTACACCTTC. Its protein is CASRDRDYGYTF.

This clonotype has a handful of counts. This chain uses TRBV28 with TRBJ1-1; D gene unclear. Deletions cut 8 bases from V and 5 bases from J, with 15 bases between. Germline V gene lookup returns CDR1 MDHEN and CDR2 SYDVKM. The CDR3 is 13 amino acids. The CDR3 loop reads CASSEGAGTEAFF. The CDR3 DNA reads TGTGCCAGCTCAGAGGGAGCGGGGACTGAAGCTTTCTTT.

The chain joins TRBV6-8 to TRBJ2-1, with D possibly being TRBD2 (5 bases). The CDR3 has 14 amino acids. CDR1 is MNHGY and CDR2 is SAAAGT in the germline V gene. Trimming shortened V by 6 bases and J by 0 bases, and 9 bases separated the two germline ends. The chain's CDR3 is CASSRLISYNEQFF. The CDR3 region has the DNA TGTGCCAGCAGCCGACTAATCTCCTACAATGAGCAGTTCTTC.

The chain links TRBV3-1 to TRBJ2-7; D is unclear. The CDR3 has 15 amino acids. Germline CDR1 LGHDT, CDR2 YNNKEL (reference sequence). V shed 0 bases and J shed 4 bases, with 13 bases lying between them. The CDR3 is CASSQDVRARYEQYF. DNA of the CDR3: TGTGCCAGCAGCCAAGATGTCCGGGCTCGATACGAGCAGTACTTC.

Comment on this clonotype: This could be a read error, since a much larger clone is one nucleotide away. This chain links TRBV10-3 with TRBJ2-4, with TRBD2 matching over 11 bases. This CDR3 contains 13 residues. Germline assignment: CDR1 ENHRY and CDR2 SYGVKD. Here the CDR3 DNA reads TGTGCCACCAAACTAGCGGGGGAGGAGACCCAGGACTTC. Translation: CATKLAGEETQDF.

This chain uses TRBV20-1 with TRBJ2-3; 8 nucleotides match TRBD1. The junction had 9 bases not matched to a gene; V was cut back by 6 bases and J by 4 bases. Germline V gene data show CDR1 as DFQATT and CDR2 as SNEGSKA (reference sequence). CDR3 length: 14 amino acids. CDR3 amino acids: CSAPTQGASDTQYF. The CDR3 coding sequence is TGCAGTGCCCCTACCCAGGGGGCCTCAGATACGCAGTATTTT.

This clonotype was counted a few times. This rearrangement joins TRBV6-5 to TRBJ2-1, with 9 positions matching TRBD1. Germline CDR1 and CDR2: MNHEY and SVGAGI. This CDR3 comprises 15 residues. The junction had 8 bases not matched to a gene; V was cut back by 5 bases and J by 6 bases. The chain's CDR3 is CASSPGTGKINEQFF. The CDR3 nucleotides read TGTGCCAGCAGTCCCGGGACAGGGAAGATCAATGAGCAGTTCTTC.

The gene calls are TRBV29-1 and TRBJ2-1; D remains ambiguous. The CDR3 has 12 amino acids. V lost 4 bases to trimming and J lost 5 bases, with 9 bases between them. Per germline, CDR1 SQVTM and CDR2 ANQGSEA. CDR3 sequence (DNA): TGCAGCGTTGGATGGACCGACAATGAGCAGTTCTTC. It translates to CSVGWTDNEQFF.

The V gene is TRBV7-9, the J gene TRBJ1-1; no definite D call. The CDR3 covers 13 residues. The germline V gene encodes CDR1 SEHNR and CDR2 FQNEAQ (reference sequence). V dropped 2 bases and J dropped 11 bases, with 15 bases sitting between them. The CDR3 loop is CASSLYMGHEAFF. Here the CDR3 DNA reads TGTGCCAGCAGCTTATATATGGGCCACGAGGCTTTCTTT.

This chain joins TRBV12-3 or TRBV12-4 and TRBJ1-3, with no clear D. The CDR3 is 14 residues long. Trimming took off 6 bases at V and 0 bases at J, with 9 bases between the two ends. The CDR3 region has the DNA TGTGCCAGCAGACTTGACACCTCTGGAAACACCATATATTTT. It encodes CASRLDTSGNTIYF.

The CDR3, as DNA: TGTGCCAGCAGTGATCCGGACGGGCATAATGAAAAACTGTTTTTT. Translation: CASSDPDGHNEKLFF. This chain uses TRBV6-1 with TRBJ1-4; D call uncertain. The V and J ends lost 3 bases and 4 bases respectively, with 12 bases between them. Germline-derived CDR1 and CDR2 are MNHNS and SASEGT. The length of the CDR3 is 15 residues.

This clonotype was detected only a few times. The DNA of the CDR3 is TGCGCCAGCAGCCAATCGGGGTCTATCGGGGAGGCTTTCTTT. Translating it yields CASSQSGSIGEAFF. This chain connects TRBV4-1 to TRBJ1-1, with D uncertain. V was pared by 2 bases and J by 11 bases, with 18 bases between. The germline gives CDR1 MGHRA, CDR2 YSYEKL. The CDR3 is 14 residues long.

DNA for the CDR3: TGTGCCAGCAGTGGTGGGACAGCCCCTGCCGGGCAGTACTTC. It translates to CASSGGTAPAGQYF. The chain recombines TRBV6-6 with TRBJ2-7, with TRBD1 identical over 7 bases. Germline loops: CDR1 MNHNY, CDR2 SVGAGI (reference sequence). CDR3 length: 14 amino acids. V shed 5 bases, J shed 9 bases, and the junction held 13 bases outside the gene matches.

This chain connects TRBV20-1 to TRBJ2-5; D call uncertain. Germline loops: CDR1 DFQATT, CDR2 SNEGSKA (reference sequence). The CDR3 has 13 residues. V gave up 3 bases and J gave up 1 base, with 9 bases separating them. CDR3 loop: CSARFDGQETQYF. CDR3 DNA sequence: TGCAGTGCTAGGTTCGACGGCCAAGAGACCCAGTACTTC.

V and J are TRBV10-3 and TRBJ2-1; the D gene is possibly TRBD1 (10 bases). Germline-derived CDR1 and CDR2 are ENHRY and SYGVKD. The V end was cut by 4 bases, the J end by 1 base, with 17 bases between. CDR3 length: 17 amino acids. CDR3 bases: TGTGCCATCAGTGGCCTAGCGGGACAGGGGTCCTACAATGAGCAGTTCTTC. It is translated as CAISGLAGQGSYNEQFF.

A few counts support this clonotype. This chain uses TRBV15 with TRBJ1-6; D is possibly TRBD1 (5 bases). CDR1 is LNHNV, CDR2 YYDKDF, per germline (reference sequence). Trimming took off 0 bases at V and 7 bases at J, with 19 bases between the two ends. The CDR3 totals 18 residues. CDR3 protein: CATSRDLPGHGGNSPLHF. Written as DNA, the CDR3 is TGTGCCACCAGCAGAGATTTGCCCGGACACGGGGGGAATTCACCCCTCCACTTT.